The 16 T cell receptor beta chains below come from one sample, sequenced in a study of blood T cell repertoires in COVID-19. Produced via immunoSEQ multiplex PCR; TCRdb's table is partial and in-frame only. The data show around 300,000 clones, approximately 86% seen once. The sample taken for sequencing was peripheral blood. The receptors here all came from a man in his late teens or twenties with active or convalescent COVID-19.

This sequence joins TRBV28 and TRBJ1-4; D perhaps matches TRBD1 (5 bases). The CDR3 has 17 residues. The germline CDR1 and CDR2 sequences are MDHEN and SYDVKM. V shed 6 bases and J shed 0 bases, with 17 bases lying between them. DNA of the CDR3: TGTGCCAGCAGATCCGGGACTGAGCCTACAACTAATGAAAAACTGTTTTTT. It yields the protein CASRSGTEPTTNEKLFF.

This chain links TRBV28 with TRBJ2-1; no definite D call. Looked up from germline, CDR1 is MDHEN and CDR2 is SYDVKM. V was shortened by 7 bases and J by 6 bases, with 19 bases between the two germline ends. The CDR3 consists of 15 residues. The chain's CDR3 is CASTQVAYISNEQFF. The CDR3 nucleotides read TGTGCCAGCACCCAGGTGGCGTACATAAGCAATGAGCAGTTCTTC.

The CDR3 region is CASRFRWGLTNTGELFF. The CDR3 nucleotides read TGCGCCAGCAGATTCCGGTGGGGCTTAACGAACACCGGGGAGCTGTTTTTT. This chain links TRBV5-1 with TRBJ2-2, with D perhaps matching TRBD1 (5 bases). V was cut by 5 bases and J by 0 bases, with 17 bases left in between. CDR1 and CDR2 from the germline V gene are SGHRS and YFSETQ. There are 17 residues in the CDR3.

The CDR3 reads CASKGQGIYEQYF. As DNA, the CDR3 is TGTGCCAGTAAGGGACAGGGGATCTACGAGCAGTACTTC. The rearrangement joins TRBV19 to TRBJ2-7; 10 nucleotides agree with TRBD1. The junction had 3 bases not matched to a gene; V was cut back by 7 bases and J by 3 bases. In germline, CDR1 is LNHDA, CDR2 SQIVND (reference sequence). The CDR3 covers 13 residues.

The V and J genes are TRBV6-5 and TRBJ1-5; weak D call: TRBD1 (5 bases). Deletions cut 8 bases from V and 5 bases from J, with 16 bases between. CDR1 MNHEY and CDR2 SVGAGI come from the germline V gene. The CDR3 covers 14 residues. CDR3 residues: CASEVPRVDQPQHF. The CDR3, as DNA: TGTGCCAGCGAGGTCCCCAGGGTGGATCAGCCCCAGCATTTT.

The rearrangement uses TRBV21-1 and TRBJ1-3; whether TRBD1, the table's D call, matches the DNA was not checked. TRBV21-1 is recorded as a pseudogene. The CDR3 is 14 residues long. This chain's CDR3 is CASSAQASGNTIYF. The CDR3, as DNA: TGTGCCAGCAGCGCTCAGGCTTCTGGAAACACCATATATTTT.

CDR3 amino acids: CSALGDGYEQFF. DNA of the CDR3: TGCAGCGCCCTAGGGGATGGGTATGAGCAGTTCTTC. The chain employs TRBV29-1 and TRBJ2-1, with D perhaps matching TRBD1 (5 bases). Germline V gives CDR1 SQVTM, CDR2 ANQGSEA. The V end lost 7 bases, the J end lost 8 bases, and 15 bases lay between the germline ends. This CDR3 is 12 amino acids long.

V gene TRBV10-1 combines with J gene TRBJ2-7; D is possibly TRBD1 (6 bases). Germline V CDR1 and CDR2: WNHNN, SYGVQD (reference sequence). V lost 3 bases and J 5 bases, leaving 14 bases between the germline ends. This CDR3 spans 14 amino acids. This CDR3 reads CASSDGDTINEQYF. As DNA, the CDR3 is TGCGCCAGCAGTGATGGGGACACCATAAACGAGCAGTACTTC.

The rearrangement links TRBV5-1 to TRBJ2-1; 12 nucleotides line up with TRBD2. Germline V gene sequence: CDR1 SGHRS, CDR2 YFSETQ. The CDR3 has 14 amino acids. With 7 bases clipped from V and 4 bases from J, the junction kept 3 bases outside the gene matches. CDR3 nucleotide sequence: TGCGCCAGCTCCGGGACTAGCGGGTACAATGAGCAGTTCTTC. Amino acid sequence: CASSGTSGYNEQFF.

DNA for the CDR3: TGTGCCAGCAGTAGTCTCGGCGGGGACTCCTACGAGCAGTACTTC. Translation gives CASSSLGGDSYEQYF. The genes are TRBV6-5 and TRBJ2-7; the D gene is possibly TRBD2 (6 bases). Germline V gene sequence: CDR1 MNHEY, CDR2 SVGAGI. This CDR3 region has 15 residues. Between the trimmed V and J ends, which lost 5 bases and 0 bases, there was a span of 14 bases.

The V gene is TRBV10-3, the J gene TRBJ1-2; 8 nucleotides match TRBD1. Unmatched junction bases numbered 16, after V lost 6 bases and J lost 4 bases. Germline V CDR1 and CDR2: ENHRY, SYGVKD. The CDR3 is made up of 17 amino acids. CDR3: CAIRIRPRTGQGYGYTF. CDR3 sequence (DNA): TGTGCCATCAGAATAAGACCTAGGACAGGGCAGGGCTATGGCTACACCTTC.

The V call is TRBV7-9, the J call TRBJ2-7, with TRBD1 identical over 9 bases. CDR3 length equals 17 residues. The germline V gene has CDR1 SEHNR and CDR2 FQNEAQ (reference sequence). J gave up 4 bases and V 4 bases, and 14 bases lay outside the gene matches. CDR3 amino acids: CASSSLLGTGTYYEQYF. The DNA of the CDR3 is TGTGCCAGCAGCTCATTGCTCGGGACAGGGACTTATTACGAGCAGTACTTC.

V gene TRBV7-2 combines with J gene TRBJ2-1; 10 nucleotides align to TRBD1. The CDR3 has 14 residues. CDR1 SGHTA and CDR2 FQGNSA come from the germline V gene. The V and J ends lost 3 bases and 10 bases, in that order; junction bases with no gene match: 6. The CDR3 sequence: CASSFRDRGDEQFF. CDR3 in DNA: TGTGCCAGCAGCTTCCGGGACAGGGGAGACGAGCAGTTCTTC.

The V call is TRBV15, the J call TRBJ2-5, with D possibly TRBD2 on 6 matching bases. V shed 1 base and J shed 8 bases, with 11 bases lying between them. The CDR3 is 13 residues long. Germline loops: CDR1 LNHNV, CDR2 YYDKDF (reference sequence). The CDR3 loop reads CATSRGRGGTQYF. The CDR3 DNA sequence: TGTGCCACCAGCAGAGGACGGGGAGGAACCCAGTACTTC.

The rearrangement uses TRBV27 and TRBJ2-5; D may be TRBD2 (6 bases). Germline V gene sequence: CDR1 MNHEY, CDR2 SMNVEV (reference sequence). This CDR3 spans 16 amino acids. Trimming took 1 base from V and 5 from J, leaving 17 bases between them. CDR3: CASSLWSGDGKETQYF. As DNA, the CDR3 is TGTGCCAGCAGTTTATGGTCGGGAGACGGAAAGGAGACCCAGTACTTC.

J is TRBJ2-5 and V is TRBV10-3; D may be TRBD1 (5 bases). V lost 6 bases to trimming and J lost 0 bases, with 11 bases between them. Germline assignment: CDR1 ENHRY and CDR2 SYGVKD. There are 14 residues in the CDR3. CDR3 coding DNA: TGTGCCATCAGACCCGACAGCAACCAAGAGACCCAGTACTTC. This gives the protein CAIRPDSNQETQYF.